One and the same sample provided the 29 T cell receptor beta chains below, sequenced in a study of T cells in Graves' hyperthyroidism and ophthalmopathy. From RNA transcripts, TCR beta CDR3 regions were amplified. A set of HTBI primers served as the primers for a first-round RT-PCR of the TCR CDR3. TCRdb reprocessed the multiplex PCR reads with MiXCR, giving one entry per CDR3 protein. The sample has hundreds of thousands of distinct CDR3 sequences, more than 15% seen once. Sequencing was performed on blood. These receptor sequences come from a middle-aged woman with Graves' ophthalmopathy.

The chain uses TRBV5-1 and TRBJ1-1; D gene unclear. This CDR3 contains 13 residues. Trimming pared 3 bases from V and 3 bases from J, leaving 9 bases between. Germline V lookup: CDR1 SGHRS, CDR2 YFSETQ. The CDR3 reads CASSWTEDTEAFF. CDR3 nucleotide sequence: TGCGCCAGCAGCTGGACTGAGGACACTGAAGCTTTCTTT.

This clonotype was recorded many times. J is TRBJ2-7 and V is TRBV6-2 or TRBV6-3; a weak D match, TRBD2 (5 bases). From germline, CDR1 is MNHEY and CDR2 SVGEGT. CDR3 length equals 13 residues. The V gene lost 6 bases and the J gene lost 6 bases, with 15 bases spanning the gap. The CDR3 DNA reads as TGTGCCAGCAGCCGAACAACTAGTCGCGAGCAGTACTTC. This codes for CASSRTTSREQYF.

At least ten counts were recorded for this clonotype. The chain recombines TRBV27 with TRBJ2-1; 9 positions agree with TRBD2. Losses at the gene ends were 2 bases for V and 5 bases for J; bases not matched to a gene: 7. This CDR3 is built from 16 residues. CDR1 MNHEY and CDR2 SMNVEV come from the germline V gene (reference sequence). CDR3 DNA sequence: TGTGCCAGCAGTTTAGTGGGGACTAGCTCAGACAATGAGCAGTTCTTC. Its translation is CASSLVGTSSDNEQFF.

To note about this clonotype: A read error may explain this, as a much larger clone is one base away. The V gene is TRBV11-2, the J gene TRBJ2-5; the D gene could be TRBD1 or TRBD2 (5 bases each). The ends were cut back, 1 base at V and 5 bases at J, with 11 bases in the middle. From germline, CDR1 is SGHAT and CDR2 FQNNGV. The CDR3 has 14 residues. The CDR3 nucleotides are TGTGCCAGCAGCTTAGGGGCAGGGACGGAGACCCAGTACTTC. It is translated as CASSLGAGTETQYF.

This clonotype was detected many times. The genes are TRBV28 and TRBJ2-1, with D perhaps TRBD1 or TRBD2 (5 bases each). Trimming shortened V by 5 bases and J by 4 bases, and 24 bases separated the two germline ends. The CDR3 is 18 amino acids. The V gene's germline CDR1 is MDHEN and CDR2 SYDVKM. CDR3 sequence reads: CASSVQGSGASWYNEQFF. CDR3 in DNA: TGTGCCAGCAGTGTCCAGGGTTCCGGGGCGTCGTGGTACAATGAGCAGTTCTTC.

This clonotype was detected ten times or more. The chain has TRBV2 and TRBJ1-1; TRBD1 might be the D (5 bases). Germline V gene lookup returns CDR1 SNHLY and CDR2 FYNNEI. V lost 0 bases, J lost 8 bases, and 22 bases lay in between. CDR3 size: 17 residues. As DNA, the CDR3 is TGTGCCAGCAGTGAAGCCCGGGGAGCGAGTCTGGGACGAGAAGCTTTCTTT. This encodes CASSEARGASLGREAFF.

This clonotype has ten or more counts. V and J are TRBV6-2 or TRBV6-3 and TRBJ2-3, with 10 bases lining up with TRBD2. Germline V gene data show CDR1 as MNHEY and CDR2 as SVGEGT. The CDR3 sequence is 16 residues long. Unmatched junction bases numbered 8, after V lost 7 bases and J lost 1 base. The CDR3 sequence is CASNAGTSGGTDTQYF. CDR3 DNA sequence: TGTGCCAGCAACGCCGGCACTAGCGGGGGCACAGATACGCAGTATTTT.

This clonotype appeared many times. The chain is built from TRBV13 and TRBJ2-1, with 9 bases lining up with TRBD2. J lost 0 bases, V lost 5 bases, and 14 bases had no gene match. Per the germline V gene, CDR1 is PRHDT and CDR2 is FYEKMQ (reference sequence). The length of the CDR3 is 19 residues. CDR3: CASSPERLAGHASYNEQFF. CDR3 sequence (DNA): TGTGCCAGCAGCCCAGAAAGGCTAGCGGGACACGCCTCCTACAATGAGCAGTTCTTC.

The chain employs TRBV19 and TRBJ2-1; D gene ambiguous. The germline gives CDR1 LNHDA, CDR2 SQIVND (reference sequence). V lost 5 bases, J lost 0 bases, and 14 bases lay in between. This CDR3 is built from 16 residues. Here the CDR3 reads CASSLYPGGSYNEQFF. The DNA for the CDR3 is TGTGCCAGTAGTCTATACCCTGGTGGCTCCTACAATGAGCAGTTCTTC.

This clonotype has at least ten counts. The J gene is TRBJ1-5, the V gene TRBV18; no firm D call. Trimming took 2 bases from V and 6 from J, leaving 8 bases between them. This CDR3 region has 13 residues. Germline CDR1 and CDR2: KGHSH and LQKENI. The CDR3 nucleotides read TGTGCCAGCTCACCAAGCTACGGTCAGCCCCAGCATTTT. Protein: CASSPSYGQPQHF.

This clonotype was detected ten times or more. V is TRBV2 and J is TRBJ2-3; possible D gene TRBD1, 6 bases. Per the germline V gene, CDR1 is SNHLY and CDR2 is FYNNEI. The CDR3 covers 15 residues. V was shortened by 10 bases and J by 2 bases, with 19 bases between the two germline ends. The CDR3 DNA is TGTGCCACAAAGACCGGGACAAGACTCACAGATACGCAGTATTTT. Translation gives CATKTGTRLTDTQYF.

The chain uses TRBV20-1 and TRBJ2-1; no reliable D call. Trimming stripped 1 base from V and 3 bases from J, with 16 bases between. The CDR3 totals 16 residues. Looked up from germline, CDR1 is DFQATT and CDR2 is SNEGSKA (reference sequence). CDR3 sequence: CSARGSRVSGYNEQFF. CDR3 coding DNA: TGCAGTGCTAGAGGGTCACGGGTGTCCGGCTACAATGAGCAGTTCTTC.

There are many counts of this clonotype. The rearrangement joins TRBV30 to TRBJ2-1, with TRBD2 matching 8 bases. Germline V lookup: CDR1 GTSNPN, CDR2 SVGIG (reference sequence). With 1 base clipped from V and 6 bases from J, the junction kept 5 bases outside the gene matches. There are 14 residues in the CDR3. The CDR3 nucleotides read TGTGCCTGGAGTGCACGGGGGGGCCGCAATGAGCAGTTCTTC. Protein product: CAWSARGGRNEQFF.

The rearrangement links TRBV20-1 to TRBJ2-7; D unclear. V lost 1 base, J lost 5 bases, and 6 bases lay in between. CDR3 length: 11 amino acids. CDR1 and CDR2 (germline): DFQATT, SNEGSKA (reference sequence). The CDR3 DNA reads as TGCAGTGCTAGAGTAACGAACGAGCAGTACTTC. Translated: CSARVTNEQYF.

This clonotype was seen repeatedly, ten times or more. The chain couples TRBV15 to TRBJ2-7; D is possibly TRBD1 (6 bases). This CDR3 is built from 14 residues. V was shortened by 4 bases and J by 5 bases, with 15 bases between the two germline ends. Per the germline V gene, CDR1 is LNHNV and CDR2 is YYDKDF (reference sequence). In nucleotides, the CDR3 is TGTGCCACCAGCATCCTCCCAGGGGCCCACGAGCAGTACTTC. Translated, it gives CATSILPGAHEQYF.

The sample holds many counts of this clonotype. The chain has TRBV30 and TRBJ1-1, with a tentative D call TRBD1 (5 bases). CDR1 and CDR2 from the germline V gene are GTSNPN and SVGIG (reference sequence). CDR3 length: 15 amino acids. The V end was cut by 2 bases, the J end by 5 bases, with 18 bases between. CDR3 bases: TGTGCCTGGAGTCCACGCGGAGGGGCGAGTACTGAAGCTTTCTTT. This encodes CAWSPRGGASTEAFF. Looking up the rest from reference TRBV30 and TRBJ1-1 gives the full variable domain: SQTIHQWPATLVQPVGSPLSLECTVEGTSNPNLYWYRQAAGRGLQLLFYSVGIGQISSEVPQNLSASRPQDRQFILSSKKLLLSDSGFYLCAWSPRGGASTEAFFGQGTRLTVV.

Regarding this clonotype: This could be a read error, since a much larger clone is one nucleotide away. V and J are TRBV2 and TRBJ2-1; either TRBD1 or TRBD2 may fit D (5 bases each). V was pared by 2 bases and J by 5 bases, with 13 bases between. Germline CDR1 is SNHLY and CDR2 is FYNNEI. The CDR3 consists of 15 residues. CDR3 sequence reads: CASSETRGPNNEQFF. Written as DNA, the CDR3 is TGTGCCAGCAGTGAAACAAGGGGACCGAACAATGAGCAGTTCTTC.

As concerns this clonotype: This may be a read error, as it is one base from a much larger clone. Lacking the conserved final phenylalanine or tryptophan, this CDR3 likely reflects a read error. This chain uses TRBV28 with TRBJ2-6; TRBD1 aligns across 10 bases. J was trimmed by 1 base and V by 7 bases; bases with no gene match: 7. Germline CDR1 is MDHEN and CDR2 is SYDVKM. This CDR3 is 17 amino acids long. CDR3 in DNA: TGTGCCAGCACCCTGACAGGGGGCGCGTCTGGGGCCAACGTCCTGACTCTC. It encodes CASTLTGGASGANVLTL.

This clonotype has a count of ten or more. The gene calls are TRBV11-1 and TRBJ1-1, with D perhaps matching TRBD1 (6 bases). Germline CDR1 and CDR2: SGHAT and FQDESV (reference sequence). The CDR3 extends over 15 amino acids. Trimming took off 0 bases at V and 1 base at J, with 9 bases between the two ends. The CDR3 DNA reads as TGTGCCAGCAGCTTAGCCAGGGGAGCGAACACTGAAGCTTTCTTT. Residues: CASSLARGANTEAFF.

The J gene is TRBJ2-1, the V gene TRBV5-6, with 8 bases fitting TRBD2. Losses at the gene ends were 0 bases for V and 5 bases for J; bases not matched to a gene: 10. There are 17 residues in the CDR3. The germline gives CDR1 SGHDT, CDR2 YYEEEE. Here the CDR3 DNA reads TGTGCCAGCAGCTTGGTTTGGTCTAGCGGGCGACACAATGAGCAGTTCTTC. Its protein is CASSLVWSSGRHNEQFF.

This chain uses TRBV6-1 with TRBJ1-2; D might be TRBD1 (6 bases). V gave up 5 bases and J gave up 7 bases, with 14 bases separating them. Germline V gene lookup returns CDR1 MNHNS and CDR2 SASEGT. The CDR3 is 13 residues long. The CDR3 nucleotides are TGTGCCAGCAGTCAGGACAGAACGGTTGGCTACACCTTC. Residues: CASSQDRTVGYTF.

This chain uses TRBV12-3 or TRBV12-4 with TRBJ2-6, with 8 bases that match TRBD2. The ends lost 8 bases at V and 0 bases at J; junction bases unmatched: 21. This CDR3 has 21 amino acids. CDR3 region: CASGGRGSGNFPGSGANVLTF. As DNA, the CDR3 is TGTGCCAGCGGAGGCCGCGGTAGCGGGAACTTTCCCGGCTCTGGGGCCAACGTCCTGACTTTC.

The table lists this clonotype with many counts. The rearrangement links TRBV27 to TRBJ1-5; no clear D. Trimming shortened V by 6 bases and J by 0 bases, and 12 bases separated the two germline ends. Germline lookup yields CDR1 MNHEY and CDR2 SMNVEV (reference sequence). The CDR3 consists of 15 residues. DNA of the CDR3: TGTGCCAGCAGGGATGGAACTGATAGCAATCAGCCCCAGCATTTT. Protein sequence: CASRDGTDSNQPQHF.

Ten or more counts support this clonotype. CDR3: CASSLWTDTQYF. The CDR3 coding sequence is TGTGCCAGCAGCTTGTGGACAGATACGCAGTATTTT. The V call is TRBV5-5, the J call TRBJ2-3; D uncertain. The V gene lost 1 base and the J gene lost 3 bases, with 3 bases spanning the gap. Germline V lookup: CDR1 SGHKS, CDR2 YYEKEE (reference sequence). The CDR3 runs 12 residues.

The sample holds many counts of this clonotype. The chain employs TRBV6-1 and TRBJ1-1, with D perhaps TRBD1 (6 bases). Germline CDR1 reads MNHNS; CDR2 reads SASEGT. Deletions cut 8 bases from V and 5 bases from J, with 18 bases between. The CDR3 spans 14 residues. The CDR3 loop reads CASCTFGGTTEAFF. The CDR3 DNA follows: TGTGCCAGCTGCACCTTCGGGGGCACTACTGAAGCTTTCTTT.

This clonotype was picked up many times. This chain links TRBV20-1 with TRBJ2-1; D possibly corresponds to TRBD2 (6 bases). Between the trimmed V and J ends, which lost 3 bases and 0 bases, there was a span of 9 bases. Germline assignment: CDR1 DFQATT and CDR2 SNEGSKA (reference sequence). The CDR3 has 14 residues. DNA for the CDR3: TGCAGTGCTAGGCCTAGCGACTCCTACAATGAGCAGTTCTTC. Translated, it gives CSARPSDSYNEQFF.

This clonotype was seen repeatedly, ten times or more. The chain employs TRBV12-3 or TRBV12-4 and TRBJ1-1; TRBD1 might be the D (5 bases). CDR3 length: 12 residues. Trimming shortened V by 3 bases and J by 11 bases, and 13 bases separated the two germline ends. This CDR3 reads CASSFRAGLAFF. The CDR3 DNA follows: TGTGCCAGCAGTTTTAGGGCAGGGTTGGCTTTCTTT.

At least ten counts were recorded for this clonotype. The rearrangement uses TRBV10-3 and TRBJ2-2; tentative D call: TRBD1 (5 bases). Trimming shortened V by 4 bases and J by 1 base, and 19 bases separated the two germline ends. The CDR3 contains 18 residues. The germline V gene has CDR1 ENHRY and CDR2 SYGVKD. Here the CDR3 DNA reads TGTGCCATCAGTGCAAGACAGTCATATTCTCGGAACACCGGGGAGCTGTTTTTT. Translated, it gives CAISARQSYSRNTGELFF.

The rearrangement joins TRBV6-4 to TRBJ2-1; TRBD2 agrees at 7 bases. Germline V gives CDR1 MRHNA, CDR2 SNTAGT. There are 14 residues in the CDR3. J gave up 9 bases and V 6 bases, and 11 bases lay outside the gene matches. CDR3 sequence (DNA): TGTGCCAGCAGCGACCTACCGCGGGGGAGTGAGCAGTTCTTC. Protein sequence: CASSDLPRGSEQFF.